These 10 T cell receptor beta chains were all obtained from the same sample, sequenced in a study of blood T cell repertoires in COVID-19. The table came from immunoSEQ multiplex PCR; TCRdb's copy has only in-frame clones and leaves some out. This sample has about 80,000 clones; roughly 82% occur once, and the top ten carry around a fifth. Material: peripheral blood. The receptors derive from a human donor in a cohort sampled during active COVID-19.

The CDR3 sequence is CASSLSGTGEKLFF. Written as DNA, the CDR3 is TGTGCCAGCAGCCTCTCAGGAACCGGTGAAAAACTGTTTTTT. The chain combines TRBV28 with TRBJ1-4, with no clear D. The germline V gene encodes CDR1 MDHEN and CDR2 SYDVKM. Trimming removed 6 bases at V and 7 bases at J, with 15 bases between. The CDR3 has 14 residues.

This clone appeared a few times. This chain uses TRBV19 with TRBJ2-7; 8 bases match TRBD2. The V gene's germline CDR1 is LNHDA and CDR2 SQIVND (reference sequence). After removal of 2 bases from V and 6 bases from J, the junction contained 9 bases not matched to a gene. This CDR3 has 15 residues. This CDR3 is CASSIRPGGAFEQYF. The CDR3 coding sequence is TGTGCCAGTAGTATACGCCCCGGGGGGGCGTTCGAGCAGTACTTC.

This chain joins TRBV5-4 and TRBJ1-1, with D uncertain. CDR3 size: 14 residues. Germline CDR1 SGHNT, CDR2 YYREEE (reference sequence). V lost 6 bases, J lost 5 bases, and 17 bases lay in between. CDR3 loop: CASNPVGLRTEAFF. In DNA, the CDR3 is TGTGCCAGCAACCCGGTTGGGCTCCGGACTGAAGCTTTCTTT.

This clone was seen just once. This chain joins TRBV28 and TRBJ2-7; possible D gene TRBD1, 5 bases. In germline, CDR1 is MDHEN, CDR2 SYDVKM. This CDR3 comprises 15 residues. V lost 7 bases and J lost 2, with 18 bases in between. In DNA form, the CDR3 reads TGTGCCAGCACCAACCGACAGCCCGAAGCCTACGAGCAGTACTTC. Translating it yields CASTNRQPEAYEQYF.

The V call is TRBV11-2, the J call TRBJ1-5, with TRBD1 matching over 9 bases. The CDR3 covers 16 residues. Germline CDR1 reads SGHAT; CDR2 reads FQNNGV. V lost 5 bases to trimming and J lost 6 bases; unmatched junction nucleotides: 11. For the CDR3, the DNA is TGTGCCAGCAGCCCGTCGGACAGGGGAGGCGGTCAGCCCCAGCATTTT. This codes for CASSPSDRGGGQPQHF.

The CDR3 nucleotides are TGTGCCAGCAGTTCAGCGGGGGAGGGGGACTACGAGCAGTACTTC. As protein: CASSSAGEGDYEQYF. The chain combines TRBV28 with TRBJ2-7; 8 bases fit TRBD2. There are 15 residues in the CDR3. CDR1 MDHEN and CDR2 SYDVKM come from the germline V gene. The J segment lost 3 bases and the V segment lost 4 bases, leaving 8 bases of the junction unmatched.

The rearrangement joins TRBV4-1 to TRBJ2-3; 11 bases agree with TRBD2. Germline V gene data show CDR1 as MGHRA and CDR2 as YSYEKL. V gave up 3 bases and J gave up 1 base; unmatched junction bases: 3. The CDR3 has 16 amino acids. The CDR3 loop reads CASSQKTSGGTDTQYF. CDR3 nucleotide sequence: TGCGCCAGCAGCCAGAAGACTAGCGGGGGCACAGATACGCAGTATTTT.

The chain couples TRBV5-4 to TRBJ2-7, with 7 bases lining up with TRBD1. Losses at the gene ends were 0 bases for V and 2 bases for J; bases not matched to a gene: 2. Germline-derived CDR1 and CDR2 are SGHNT and YYREEE (reference sequence). CDR3 length: 14 amino acids. The CDR3 region has the DNA TGTGCCAGCAGCTTGGGGACAGGAACCTACGAGCAGTACTTC. Its translation: CASSLGTGTYEQYF.

The chain joins TRBV9 to TRBJ2-1, with 11 bases lining up with TRBD1. The germline gives CDR1 SGDLS, CDR2 YYNGEE. The J segment lost 9 bases and the V segment lost 3 bases, leaving 2 bases of the junction unmatched. CDR3 size: 13 residues. CDR3 nucleotide sequence: TGTGCCAGCAGCGCCGGGACAGGGGGTGAGCAGTTCTTC. Translating it yields CASSAGTGGEQFF.

The chain couples TRBV14 to TRBJ1-2, with 9 bases lining up with TRBD1. Germline CDR1 and CDR2: SGHDN and FVKESK. The CDR3 is made up of 17 amino acids. The V gene end was trimmed by 4 bases and the J gene end by 8 bases; junction bases not matched to a gene: 17. CDR3 residues: CASSPTTGQGRLGGYTF. CDR3 in DNA: TGTGCCAGCAGCCCCACCACGGGACAGGGCCGTTTGGGGGGCTACACCTTC.